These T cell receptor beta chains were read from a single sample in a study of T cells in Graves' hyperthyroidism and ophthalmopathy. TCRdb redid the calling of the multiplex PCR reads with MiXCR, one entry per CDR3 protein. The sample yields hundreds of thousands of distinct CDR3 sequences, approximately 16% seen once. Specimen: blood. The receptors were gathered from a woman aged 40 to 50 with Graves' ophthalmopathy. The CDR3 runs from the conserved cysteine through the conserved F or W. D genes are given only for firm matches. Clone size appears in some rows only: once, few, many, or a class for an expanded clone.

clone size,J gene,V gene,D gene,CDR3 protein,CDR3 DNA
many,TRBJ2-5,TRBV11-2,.,CASSFQWGEETQYF,TGTGCCAGCAGCTTCCAATGGGGGGAAGAGACCCAGTACTTC
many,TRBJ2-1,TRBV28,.,CASSFRLNNEQFF,TGTGCCAGCAGTTTTCGACTAAACAATGAGCAGTTCTTC
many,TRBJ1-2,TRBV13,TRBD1,CASSLRGRLYGYTF,TGTGCCAGCAGCTTGAGGGGGCGCCTCTATGGCTACACCTTC
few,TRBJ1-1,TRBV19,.,CASSKDSVIMNTEAFF,TGTGCCAGTAGCAAGGACAGCGTTATCATGAACACTGAAGCTTTCTTT
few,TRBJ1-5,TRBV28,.,CASSSGIVQPQHF,TGTGCCAGCAGTTCAGGGATTGTTCAGCCCCAGCATTTT
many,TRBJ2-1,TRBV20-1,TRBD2,CSARVWREGNEQFF,TGCAGTGCTAGAGTCTGGCGGGAGGGGAATGAGCAGTTCTTC
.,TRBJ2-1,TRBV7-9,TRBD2,CASSFKSHRGSERNEQFF,TGTGCCAGCAGCTTCAAGAGCCATCGCGGGAGTGAGAGGAATGAGCAGTTCTTC
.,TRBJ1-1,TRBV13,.,CASSFGGVQMSAFF,TGTGCCAGCAGCTTTGGGGGGGTACAGATGTCAGCTTTCTTT
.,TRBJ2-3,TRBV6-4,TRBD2,CASSYPSGAGGTDTQYF,TGTGCCAGCAGTTACCCCTCTGGGGCGGGGGGGACAGATACGCAGTATTTT
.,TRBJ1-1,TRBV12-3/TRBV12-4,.,CASTREGSRAFF,TGTGCCAGCACCCGGGAGGGAAGTAGAGCTTTCTTT
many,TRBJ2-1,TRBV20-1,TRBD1,CSAAPGQGIYNEQFF,TGCAGTGCAGCCCCGGGACAGGGGATATACAATGAGCAGTTCTTC
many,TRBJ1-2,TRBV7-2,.,CASSRTPYGYTF,TGTGCCAGCAGCCGGACACCCTATGGCTACACCTTC
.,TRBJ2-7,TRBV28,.,CASEQGNFLYEQYF,TGTGCCAGCGAGCAGGGAAACTTCCTCTACGAGCAGTACTTC
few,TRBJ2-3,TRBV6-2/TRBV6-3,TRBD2,CASSYDYRGTSGRARADTQYF,TGTGCCAGCAGTTACGACTACCGCGGGACTAGCGGGAGGGCCAGAGCAGATACGCAGTATTTT
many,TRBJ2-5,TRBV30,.,CAWRLPVAALQETQYF,TGTGCCTGGAGACTCCCAGTAGCGGCACTACAAGAGACCCAGTACTTC
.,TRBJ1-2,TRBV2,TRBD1,CASSYLEQGSGGYTF,TGTGCCAGCAGTTACTTGGAACAGGGGTCTGGTGGCTACACCTTC
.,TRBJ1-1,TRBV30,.,CARESDRGLGTEAFF,TGTGCCCGCGAATCCGATAGGGGGTTGGGCACTGAAGCTTTCTTT
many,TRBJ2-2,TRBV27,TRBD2,CASSSGLAGVGGELFF,TGTGCCAGCAGTTCAGGACTAGCGGGAGTTGGGGGGGAGCTGTTTTTT
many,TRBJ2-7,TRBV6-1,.,CASSPHYEQYF,TGTGCCAGCAGTCCTCACTACGAGCAGTACTTC
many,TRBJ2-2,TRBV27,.,CASSFVAGRRGELFF,TGTGCCAGCAGTTTTGTCGCAGGGCGGCGGGGGGAGCTGTTTTTT
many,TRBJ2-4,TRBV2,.,CASSERVGGNIQYF,TGTGCCAGCAGTGAACGAGTCGGCGGAAACATTCAGTACTTC
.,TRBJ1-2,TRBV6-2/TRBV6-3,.,CASRALDAYTF,TGTGCCAGCAGAGCCTTGGATGCCTACACCTTC
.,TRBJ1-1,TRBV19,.,CASSQMSGTEAFF,TGTGCCAGTAGTCAAATGAGTGGGACTGAAGCTTTCTTT
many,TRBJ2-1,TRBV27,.,CASRIRWGDQRAYNEQFF,TGTGCCAGCAGGATTCGATGGGGGGATCAGAGAGCCTACAATGAGCAGTTCTTC
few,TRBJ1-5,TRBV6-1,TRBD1,CATGQGQPQHF,TGTGCCACGGGACAGGGGCAGCCCCAGCATTTT
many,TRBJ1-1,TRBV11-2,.,CASSFRQGNTEAFF,TGTGCCAGCAGCTTTCGTCAGGGCAACACTGAAGCTTTCTTT
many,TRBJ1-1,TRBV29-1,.,CSVGRSVNTEAFF,TGCAGCGTCGGGAGGTCCGTGAACACTGAAGCTTTCTTT
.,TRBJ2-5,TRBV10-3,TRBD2,CAISDPGGETQYF,TGTGCCATCAGTGACCCGGGAGGGGAGACCCAGTACTTC